This is a list of T cell receptor beta chains from one sample in a study of technical replicates of blood from a few donors. Assay: immunoSEQ multiplex PCR; the TCRdb copy retains only in-frame clones and omits some. The data hold about 93,000 clones, with approximately 95% observed a single time. Sequences were obtained from T cells isolated from PBMCs. Receptor source: a human donor in good health. Each CDR3 is given with its conserved first and last residue. Fields, in order: J gene, clone size, D gene, V gene, CDR3 DNA, CDR3 protein. A D gene is named only where the DNA matches it firmly. For some rows the clone size is stated as once, few or many, or as a class when expanded; others skip it.

j_call: TRBJ1-3; clone_size: NA; d_call: NA; v_call: TRBV7-7; cdr3_nt: TGTGCTAGCAGCTTAGACAGCGGAAACACCATATATTTT; cdr3_aa: CASSLDSGNTIYF
j_call: TRBJ1-1; clone_size: NA; d_call: NA; v_call: TRBV27; cdr3_nt: TGTGCCAGTTCTCTGGGAGGGAACACTGAAGCTTTCTTT; cdr3_aa: CASSLGGNTEAFF
j_call: TRBJ2-5; clone_size: NA; d_call: TRBD1; v_call: TRBV5-1; cdr3_nt: TGCGCCAGCCAACAGGGGCTTTTACAAGAGACCCAGTACTTC; cdr3_aa: CASQQGLLQETQYF
j_call: TRBJ1-5; clone_size: once; d_call: NA; v_call: TRBV28; cdr3_nt: TGTGCCAGCAGCACAGGACAGCCCAGCAATCAGCCCCAGCATTTT; cdr3_aa: CASSTGQPSNQPQHF
j_call: TRBJ1-5; clone_size: once; d_call: NA; v_call: TRBV5-1; cdr3_nt: TGCGCCAGCAGCTTGATGGCAGGGTCCAATCAGCCCCAGCATTTT; cdr3_aa: CASSLMAGSNQPQHF
j_call: TRBJ1-6; clone_size: NA; d_call: NA; v_call: TRBV2; cdr3_nt: TGTGCCAGCAGAGAGACGACAGTTACCTATAATTCACCCCTCCACTTT; cdr3_aa: CASRETTVTYNSPLHF
j_call: TRBJ1-5; clone_size: NA; d_call: TRBD1; v_call: TRBV4-1; cdr3_nt: TGCGCCAGCAGCTTACTTACAGGGGCGATGGATCAGCCCCAGCATTTT; cdr3_aa: CASSLLTGAMDQPQHF
j_call: TRBJ2-7; clone_size: once; d_call: NA; v_call: TRBV27; cdr3_nt: TGTGCCAGCTCCCCCAGGGGCACCTACGAGCAGTACTTC; cdr3_aa: CASSPRGTYEQYF
j_call: TRBJ2-1; clone_size: NA; d_call: NA; v_call: TRBV19; cdr3_nt: TGTGCCAGTAGTCCCCTGCGGGATAAATACAATGAGCAGTTCTTC; cdr3_aa: CASSPLRDKYNEQFF
j_call: TRBJ2-2; clone_size: NA; d_call: TRBD1; v_call: TRBV9; cdr3_nt: TGTGCCAGCAGCGTTCTTTCCACAGGGGGCGGAAGGGAGCTGTTTTTT; cdr3_aa: CASSVLSTGGGRELFF
j_call: TRBJ2-7; clone_size: NA; d_call: TRBD1; v_call: TRBV28; cdr3_nt: TGTGCCAGCAGCTTGGCCGGACAGGGGTACGAGCAGTACTTC; cdr3_aa: CASSLAGQGYEQYF
j_call: TRBJ2-6; clone_size: NA; d_call: NA; v_call: TRBV5-6; cdr3_nt: TGTGCCAGCAGCTTGGCCGAGAGTGACGTCCTGACTTTC; cdr3_aa: CASSLAESDVLTF
j_call: TRBJ2-1; clone_size: NA; d_call: NA; v_call: TRBV5-1; cdr3_nt: TGCGCCAGCAGTACTAGTCTGAGCTCCTACAATGAGCAGTTCTTC; cdr3_aa: CASSTSLSSYNEQFF
j_call: TRBJ2-3; clone_size: NA; d_call: NA; v_call: TRBV18; cdr3_nt: TGTGCCAGCTCACCCCGGGGAGCGTTCTCACGCACAGATACGCAGTATTTT; cdr3_aa: CASSPRGAFSRTDTQYF
j_call: TRBJ2-1; clone_size: NA; d_call: TRBD2; v_call: TRBV12-5; cdr3_nt: TGTGCTAGTGGTTTGTTAAGGGGTGATAGAGCGGGAGTGCTCTACAATGAGCAGTTCTTC; cdr3_aa: CASGLLRGDRAGVLYNEQFF
j_call: TRBJ2-1; clone_size: NA; d_call: NA; v_call: TRBV4-1; cdr3_nt: TGCGCCAGCAGCCAAGATCAGGGAATATTCGCCCAGAGCTCCTACAATGAGCAGTTCTTC; cdr3_aa: CASSQDQGIFAQSSYNEQFF
j_call: TRBJ2-3; clone_size: NA; d_call: NA; v_call: TRBV5-1; cdr3_nt: TGCGCCAGCAGCCGTAGCACAGATACGCAGTATTTT; cdr3_aa: CASSRSTDTQYF
j_call: TRBJ2-1; clone_size: NA; d_call: TRBD1; v_call: TRBV6-4; cdr3_nt: TGTGCCAGCAGCCTACAGGGGGCCAGTTCCTACAATGAGCAGTTCTTC; cdr3_aa: CASSLQGASSYNEQFF
j_call: TRBJ1-3; clone_size: NA; d_call: TRBD1; v_call: TRBV4-2; cdr3_nt: TGTGCCAGCAGCTATGGCCAGGGGGAATCTGGAAACACCATATATTTT; cdr3_aa: CASSYGQGESGNTIYF
j_call: TRBJ1-1; clone_size: NA; d_call: TRBD1; v_call: TRBV14; cdr3_nt: TGTGCCAGCAGCCAAGATTCGGGACAGGGTTCTGAAGCTTTCTTT; cdr3_aa: CASSQDSGQGSEAFF
j_call: TRBJ2-7; clone_size: NA; d_call: TRBD2; v_call: TRBV29-1; cdr3_nt: TGCAGCGTTGAAAAGGAGGCGGGAGGAGTACAGTACTTC; cdr3_aa: CSVEKEAGGVQYF
j_call: TRBJ1-5; clone_size: NA; d_call: NA; v_call: TRBV21-1; cdr3_nt: TGTGCCAGCAGTACAGGGGGCAATAGCAATCAGCCCCAGCATTTT; cdr3_aa: CASSTGGNSNQPQHF
j_call: TRBJ2-1; clone_size: NA; d_call: TRBD2; v_call: TRBV4-2; cdr3_nt: TGTGCCAGCAGCCAAGTTGGAGGCGGGAGCTCCTACAATGAGCAGTTCTTC; cdr3_aa: CASSQVGGGSSYNEQFF
j_call: TRBJ1-2; clone_size: NA; d_call: NA; v_call: TRBV18; cdr3_nt: TGTGCCACCAGACAGTTAGCTAACTATGGCTACACCTTC; cdr3_aa: CATRQLANYGYTF
j_call: TRBJ2-1; clone_size: NA; d_call: NA; v_call: TRBV5-1; cdr3_nt: TGCGCCAGCAGCTTGGCACCTTCGGGTGAAGGGGCCAATGAGCAGTTCTTC; cdr3_aa: CASSLAPSGEGANEQFF
j_call: TRBJ2-7; clone_size: NA; d_call: TRBD2; v_call: TRBV7-6; cdr3_nt: TGTGCCAGCAGCCCTATAGCGGGGGAGGCAACTTACGAGCAGTACTTC; cdr3_aa: CASSPIAGEATYEQYF
j_call: TRBJ2-7; clone_size: NA; d_call: TRBD2; v_call: TRBV7-9; cdr3_nt: TGTGCCAGCAGCCCACGATCAACTAGCGGGGCATACGAGCAGTACTTC; cdr3_aa: CASSPRSTSGAYEQYF
j_call: TRBJ1-1; clone_size: NA; d_call: NA; v_call: TRBV7-9; cdr3_nt: TGTGCCAGCAGCTTATCGGCCCGGAGAGTCCTCGACGGGGACACTGAAGCTTTCTTT; cdr3_aa: CASSLSARRVLDGDTEAFF
j_call: TRBJ1-4; clone_size: NA; d_call: TRBD1; v_call: TRBV9; cdr3_nt: TGTGCCAGCAGCCCTCGTGGACAGGCCGCAACTAATGAAAAACTGTTTTTT; cdr3_aa: CASSPRGQAATNEKLFF
j_call: TRBJ2-5; clone_size: NA; d_call: TRBD2; v_call: TRBV5-1; cdr3_nt: TGCGCCAGCAGAAGAGGACTAGCGGGGGGGGCCCTGGTCGAGACCCAGTACTTC; cdr3_aa: CASRRGLAGGALVETQYF
j_call: TRBJ2-5; clone_size: NA; d_call: TRBD2; v_call: TRBV5-6; cdr3_nt: TGTGCCAGCAGCCCTGCGGGACTAGCACGAGAGACCCAGTACTTC; cdr3_aa: CASSPAGLARETQYF
j_call: TRBJ1-2; clone_size: NA; d_call: NA; v_call: TRBV7-2; cdr3_nt: TGTGCCAGCAGCCGCAGGGCAGGTGGCTACACCTTC; cdr3_aa: CASSRRAGGYTF
j_call: TRBJ2-7; clone_size: NA; d_call: NA; v_call: TRBV2; cdr3_nt: TGTGCCAGCAGTGTGAGACAAAAGGTGTACGAGCAGTACTTC; cdr3_aa: CASSVRQKVYEQYF
j_call: TRBJ2-1; clone_size: NA; d_call: TRBD2; v_call: TRBV7-9; cdr3_nt: TGTGCCAGCAGCTCGGAGACTAGCGGGACGTCCTACAATGAGCAGTTCTTC; cdr3_aa: CASSSETSGTSYNEQFF
j_call: TRBJ2-1; clone_size: NA; d_call: TRBD1; v_call: TRBV23-1; cdr3_nt: TGCGCCAGCAGACCTCGGGACAGGGGGACCTACAATGAGCAGTTCTTC; cdr3_aa: CASRPRDRGTYNEQFF